This T cell receptor beta chain was obtained from a study of Ad26.COV2.S vaccination and SARS-CoV-2 variants (dated by TCRdb to 2020 to 2022). In the study overall: Vaccine-arm donors were drawn from COV1001, a multicentre, randomized, double-blind, placebo-controlled phase I-IIa trial of Ad26.COV2.S in healthy adults. Ad26.COV2.S was administered intramuscularly at 5 x 10^10 or 1 x 10^11 viral particles, either as a single shot or as two shots given 56 days apart. TCRbeta repertoire sequencing was used to assess the specificity and breadth of SARS-CoV-2-reactive T cell receptors after Ad26.COV2.S vaccination. A total of roughly 30 samples were included in the TCR-sequenced set, comprising roughly 19 Ad26.COV2.S vaccine recipients, 5 placebo recipients and 8 SARS-CoV-2 convalescent individuals. Trial participants were randomized into five groups of five: low-dose or high-dose Ad26.COV2.S given once or twice, or placebo on both occasions. Throughout the experiments and outcome assessment, investigators stayed blinded to trial group allocation.

What the study reported, not specific to this receptor: Substantial breadth of spike-specific CD8+ and CD4+ T cell responses was reported after vaccination. Spike-specific TCR breadth was higher in Ad26.COV2.S recipients than in placebo recipients (P = 0.0014). The study was not powered to compare responses between vaccine doses or regimens. Vaccine and placebo recipients had similar non-spike TCR breadth, a finding consistent with the vaccine containing only spike. The authors noted that the TCR breadth and depth analyses may have underestimated total T cell responses.

V drops 8 bases and J drops 4 bases, leaving 15 bases in between. The CDR3 has 14 amino acids, counting the end cysteine and phenylalanine. CDR3 DNA is the only sequence kept; it has 42 bases, read in frame from the first base. CDR1 and CDR2, looked up from the germline V gene (reference sequence), are SEHNR and FQNEAQ. The treatment or condition label corresponds to: about 20 received Ad26.COV2.S at low or high dose, single or two shots; about 5 received placebo; per-sample allocation not given. For vaccine and placebo recipients, repertoires were sequenced using samples collected on day 63 after the first injection. Between 29 July and 7 August 2020, Cohort 1b enrolled fewer than 30 adults aged 18-55 years at one site in Boston, USA. As a vaccine, Ad26.COV2.S was a replication-incompetent adenovirus type 26 vector that expressed a prefusion-stabilized SARS-CoV-2 spike protein derived from the original Wuhan strain.

The immunoSEQ Assay was used to sequence TCRbeta CDR3 regions. After extraction, genomic DNA underwent amplification by bias-controlled multiplex PCR, followed by high-throughput sequencing. Per the authors' processing: To quantify the absolute abundance of every unique TCRbeta CDR3 region, sequences were collapsed and filtered. Usable DNA was measured by amplifying reference genes present in all nucleated cells, and TCRbeta template counts were normalized to that usable DNA to estimate T cell fraction. Repertoire TCRs were annotated as SARS-CoV-2-specific by exact matching of V gene, CDR3 amino acid sequence and J gene to a known reactive TCR set. The reference SARS-CoV-2 TCR set came from MIRA and was filtered for enrichment in COVID-19-positive ImmuneCODE repertoires, removing public or cross-reactive TCRs. Drawing on the MIRA antigens, annotated TCRs were analysed further at the level of specific ORF or position within ORF. Breadth was defined as the number of annotated unique rearrangements divided by the total number of unique productive rearrangements, and depth was defined as the summed frequency of the annotated unique rearrangements. TCR breadth was compared between groups using two-sided Wilcoxon rank-sum tests. Held by TCRdb, this immuneACCESS table contains in-frame sequences only and omits some clones. Under half of the omission traces to an unresolved V gene where checked; the cause of the rest is unknown. V, J and clone size are taken as reported in that table, and D and trimming were inferred from the DNA itself. In all, the sample holds a few hundred thousand clones, and approximately 87% of those were seen once. Jointly, the top ten make up 3.6% of the sample.

Concerning this clone: This receptor's antigen is unknown. Base-call qualities are not available, and no considerably larger clone is one nucleotide away.

The clonotype was recovered from a person between 18 and 65 years old who received the Ad26.COV2.S COVID-19 vaccine or a placebo. The specimen comprised peripheral blood, sampled in a trial of Ad26.COV2.S vaccine versus placebo. The sequence joins TRBV7-9 to TRBJ1-3; 6 matching bases give a weak D call of TRBD1. The nucleotides read TGTGCCAGCTCTCCGGGGGCGCTAGGAAACACCATATATTTT. It specifies CASSPGALGNTIYF.